This T cell receptor (beta chain) was recorded in a study of T-cell memory formation after mild COVID-19. Constant-segment primers were used for 5'RACE, and the resulting TCR alpha and TCR beta cDNA libraries carried sample barcodes and UMIs. Each CDR3 protein is one row after TCRdb ran MiXCR on the 5' RACE reads. Among roughly 310,000 distinct CDR3 sequences listed, about 15% were seen once. Germline values: CDR1 LNHDA, CDR2 SQIVND (reference sequence). The CDR3 is made up of 13 amino acids. V lost 3 bases, J lost 4 bases, and 7 bases lay in between. Sequenced material: PBMCs or a T cell subset sorted from them (not recorded which). The chain has TRBV19 and TRBJ1-5; D is unresolved. This sequence was found in a man younger than 35 who had mild COVID-19 (a few samples of this study predate the infection). Cell type and time point are not known. The CDR3 bases are TGTGCCAGTAGTATGTCGGGGAATCAGCCCCAGCATTTT. Its protein product is CASSMSGNQPQHF.